This TCR beta chain emerged from a study of patients and donors after allogeneic stem cell transplantation. This clonotype was picked up a small number of times. TCRdb analysed the RT-PCR reads with MiXCR anew, one entry per CDR3 protein. The data contain approximately 170,000 distinct CDR3 sequences, approximately 24% of them singletons. This clonotype was obtained from a human donor who was either an allogeneic HSCT recipient or a stem cell or donor lymphocyte infusion donor (not recorded which). It is not recorded whose cells these are; they may come from a transplant donor. Sequencing was carried out using blood, either unsorted or a sorted T cell fraction (not recorded which).

CDR3 region: CASSLSPRSSGGYEQYF. The CDR3 DNA is TGTGCCAGCAGTTTGTCACCCCGCAGTAGCGGGGGGTACGAGCAGTACTTC. V is TRBV12-3 or TRBV12-4 and J is TRBJ2-7; 10 bases line up with TRBD2. The CDR3 has 17 residues. The V and J ends lost 3 bases and 4 bases, in that order; junction bases with no gene match: 12.